The clone carrying this T cell receptor (beta chain) occurred a few times. V shed 1 base and J 3 bases; nucleotides not matched to a gene: 7. CDR3 length: 16 residues. Germline V gives CDR1 SGHVS, CDR2 FQNEAQ. The data stem from a study of blood T cell repertoires in COVID-19. Whole-study context: Sites across the United States, Italy and Spain contributed samples from acute and convalescent COVID-19. T cells, B-cell-depleted T cells, or PBMCs provided the cDNA or gDNA that served as material.

Original processing notes: Amplification with reference gene primers provided the estimates of nucleated cell counts. Repertoires were generated with immunoSEQ multiplex PCR, while TCRdb's copy carries only in-frame clones and drops some. V, J and clone size are taken as reported in that table, and D and trimming were inferred from the DNA itself. The data contain around 230,000 clones, more than 80% of them singletons. Cohort placement rested on clinical history that participants reported themselves. V gene TRBV7-8 combines with J gene TRBJ1-2; 8 bases match TRBD1. The sequenced material came from PBMCs or T cells enriched from blood (not recorded which). This sequence was found in a woman aged 40 to 50 with acute COVID-19. The CDR3 reads CASSLGLDRVDYGYTF. The DNA for the CDR3 is TGTGCCAGCAGCTTAGGTTTGGACAGGGTCGACTATGGCTACACCTTC.